This TCR beta chain was documented in a study of blood T cell repertoires in COVID-19. Study information: There were acute and convalescent COVID-19 samples, and they came from the United States, Italy and Spain. T cells, B-cell-depleted T cells, or PBMCs provided the cDNA or gDNA that served as material.

Original handling: Reference gene primer amplification gave nucleated cell count estimates. Using immunoSEQ multiplex PCR, the repertoire was profiled, and TCRdb retains in-frame clones only, with some absent. V and J calls and clone size come straight from that table; D and trimming were deduced from the DNA. Here the sample spans about 88,000 clones, roughly 90% being singletons. Germline V gives CDR1 MDHEN, CDR2 SYDVKM. The CDR3 runs 18 residues. The J segment lost 0 bases and the V segment lost 3 bases, leaving 10 bases of the junction unmatched. This chain links TRBV28 with TRBJ2-1, with 8 bases fitting TRBD2. The TCR sequence derives from a man in his sixties with acute or convalescent COVID-19. Sequencing input: peripheral blood. In DNA form, the CDR3 reads TGTGCCAGCAGTTTCCTCTACACTAGCGGATACTCCTACAATGAGCAGTTCTTC. Translation gives CASSFLYTSGYSYNEQFF. Full variable domain (missing parts from reference TRBV28 and TRBJ2-1): DVKVTQSSRYLVKRTGEKVFLECVQDMDHENMFWYRQDPGLGLRLIYFSYDVKMKEKGDIPEGYSVSREKKERFSLILESASTNQTSMYLCASSFLYTSGYSYNEQFFGPGTRLTVL.